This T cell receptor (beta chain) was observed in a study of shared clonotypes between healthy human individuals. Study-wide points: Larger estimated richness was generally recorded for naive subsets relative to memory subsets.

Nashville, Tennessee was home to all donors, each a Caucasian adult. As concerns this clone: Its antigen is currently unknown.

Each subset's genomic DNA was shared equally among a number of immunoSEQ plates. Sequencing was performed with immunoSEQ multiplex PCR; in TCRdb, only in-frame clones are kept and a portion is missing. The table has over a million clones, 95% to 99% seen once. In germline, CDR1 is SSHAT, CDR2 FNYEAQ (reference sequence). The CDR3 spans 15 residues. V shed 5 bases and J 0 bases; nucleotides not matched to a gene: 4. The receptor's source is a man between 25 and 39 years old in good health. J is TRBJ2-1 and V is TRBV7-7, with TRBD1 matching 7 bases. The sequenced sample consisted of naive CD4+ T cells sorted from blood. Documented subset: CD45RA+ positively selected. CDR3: CASSRTGSSYNEQFF. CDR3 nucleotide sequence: TGTGCCAGCAGCAGGACAGGAAGCTCCTACAATGAGCAGTTCTTC.